The sequence of this TCR beta chain was determined in a study of siplizumab effects on memory and regulatory T cells. The method was immunoSEQ multiplex PCR; TCRdb's version includes in-frame clones alone and lacks a portion of them. The sample holds roughly 64,000 clones, about 96% seen once. CDR1 and CDR2 (germline): SGHTA, FQGNSA. V was cut by 6 bases and J by 5 bases, with 4 bases left in between. There are 11 residues in the CDR3. The chain is built from TRBV7-2 and TRBJ2-2; D is ambiguous. The sample consisted of naive CD8+ T cells sorted from blood. This TCR came from a human donor in good health. CDR3 in amino acids: CASSNTGELFF. CDR3 sequence (DNA): TGTGCCAGCAGTAATACCGGGGAGCTGTTTTTT.